This TCR beta chain comes out of a study of graft-versus-host responses after intestinal transplantation (dated by TCRdb to about 2021). For context, the study as a whole: Multivisceral, liver-intestinal, or isolated intestinal transplants were received by the recipients. Every recipient was given anti-thymocyte globulin induction, followed by roughly 3 years of maintenance tacrolimus and steroids. After intestinal transplantation, graft-versus-host and host-versus-graft alloreactive T cell clones in the graft, circulation and bone marrow were tracked using bulk TCR-beta CDR3 sequencing. To identify alloreactive clones, pre-transplant mixed lymphocyte reaction products were sequenced and compared with unstimulated pre-transplant donor and recipient T cells. A cohort of about 25 intestinal transplant recipients, including one retransplant, was enrolled, and a few patients lacking pretransplant specimens were excluded. Donor T cell macrochimerism was defined as a peak of at least 4% donor T cells among recipient peripheral blood mononuclear cells. Rather than going through the commercial service, samples from a few later patients were sequenced in-house on an Illumina MiSeq and processed with MiXCR. The full study reports these points: The conclusions were limited by the relatively low number and heterogeneity of the intestinal transplant patients. Peak levels of circulating GvH clones were associated with declines in HvG clones early after transplant. In patients with donor T cell macrochimerism, the allografts had high GvH to HvG T cell clonal ratios. GvH clones turned up in recipient bone marrow, with some appearing earlier in ileal mucosa or blood, a pattern consistent with an intestinal mucosal origin.

With regard to this clone: Its recognized antigen is unknown. Per-base qualities were not stored, and no clone one base away is much larger.

Intraepithelial and lamina propria lymphocytes were isolated from graft specimens using dithiothreitol, EDTA incubations and collagenase D digestion. Serial intestinal graft biopsy specimens collected up to 600 days after transplant underwent bulk TCR-beta sequencing. Library creation used the immunoSEQ multiplex PCR assay. Adaptive Biotechnologies carried out high-throughput TCR-beta CDR3 sequencing of genomic DNA for most patients. The original pipeline was this. TCR sequencing data were retrieved from Adaptive's ImmunoSEQ software for around 19 patients, whereas a few other patients were processed with MiXCR and VDJtools. CDR3 nucleotide sequences shared between donor and recipient were removed because the origin of such sequences could not be assigned. Alloreactive clones required at least 2-fold expansion over unstimulated cells and minimum CFSE-low frequency of 0.002% (template counts) or 0.001% (read counts). Clones detected in sequenced pre-transplant spleen, lymph node, or MLR CFSE-low populations of the donor or recipient were defined as mappable. Cumulative frequency of alloreactive clones was calculated as a percentage of all sequences weighted by copy number. TCRdb's version of the immuneACCESS table is confined to in-frame rearrangements and falls short of the full clone set. An unresolved V gene accounts for under half of the shortfall where checked; the remainder is of unknown origin. D and trimming come from the DNA, and the V and J calls and clone size come from that table. Counted in this sample were 15,000 to 20,000 clones; approximately 70% of them appeared once. The ten largest clones represent 8% of the sample.

This receptor was identified in a human patient who received an intestinal transplant, so some T cells may come from the graft donor. Sample: ileum tissue, taken about 21 days after intestinal transplant.

CDR3 region: CSAGDEKLFF. The nucleotide sequence reads as follows: TGCAGCGCAGGGGATGAAAAACTGTTTTTT. The chain uses TRBV29-1 and TRBJ1-4; 6 matching bases give a weak D call of TRBD1. CDR1 and CDR2, looked up from the germline V gene, are SQVTM and ANQGSEA. Trimming at the junction amounts to 7 bases on V and 6 bases on J, and the germline ends lie 6 bases apart. From the cysteine through the phenylalanine, the CDR3 covers 10 amino acids. The sequence is cut down to CDR3 DNA, 30 bases in frame from base 1. Extended through the reference TRBV29-1 and TRBJ1-4 proteins, this CDR3 yields the full variable domain: SAVISQKPSRDICQRGTSLTIQCQVDSQVTMMFWYRQQPGQSLTLIATANQGSEATYESGFVIDKFPISRPNLTFSTLTVSNMSPEDSSIYLCSAGDEKLFFGSGTQLSVL.